Listed here are 13 T cell receptor delta chains from one sample, sequenced in a study of gamma-delta T cells after stem cell transplantation. TCRdb reanalyzed the RT-PCR reads using CATT. The sample shows over a thousand delta-chain clones, 35% to 45% of them seen only once. The sample was gamma-delta T cells. Receptor source: a human donor. It is not recorded whose cells these are; they may come from a transplant donor. This table probably holds off-target reads from a library built for another chain.

In its sample, this clone was seen a few times. V usage is TRDV2 and J usage is TRDJ1; possible D gene TRDD3, 5 bases. Germline values: CDR1 GEAIGNYY, CDR2 EKD. The CDR3 sequence is 14 residues long. Deletions cut 1 base from V and 1 base from J, with 9 bases between. The CDR3 nucleotides are TGTGCCTGTGACACTCTAGGGGGCACCGATAAACTCATCTTT. Its translation is CACDTLGGTDKLIF.

The chain uses TRDV2 and TRDJ1, with D perhaps given as TRDD2 or TRDD3 (5 bases each). CDR1 and CDR2 (germline): GEAIGNYY, EKD. Trimming removed 3 bases from V and 0 bases from J, with 16 bases in between. The CDR3 loop spans 16 amino acids. The CDR3 sequence: CACDPIGAYYTDKLIF. The CDR3 DNA is TGTGCCTGTGACCCTATTGGGGCCTACTACACCGATAAACTCATCTTT.

This clone was observed a handful of times. This chain links TRDV2 with TRDJ1; 9 nucleotides align to TRDD3. Trimming removed 3 bases from V and 2 bases from J; junction bases left unmatched: 6. CDR1 is GEAIGNYY, CDR2 EKD, per germline. CDR3 length: 15 amino acids. In DNA, the CDR3 is TGTGCCTGTGACCCCCTGGGGGATTTTACCGATAAACTCATCTTT. It codes for CACDPLGDFTDKLIF.

The J gene is TRDJ1, the V gene TRDV2; 12 bases align to TRDD3. The CDR3 has 23 amino acids. After removal of 0 bases from V and 0 bases from J, the junction contained 22 bases not matched to a gene. Germline values: CDR1 GEAIGNYY, CDR2 EKD. The CDR3 bases are TGTGCCTGTGACACCGTGGAAGGCCGTTGGACTGGGGGATACAATACGTACACCGATAAACTCATCTTT. Protein: CACDTVEGRWTGGYNTYTDKLIF.

There are a few counts of this clone. The V call is TRDV2, the J call TRDJ1; TRDD3 matches at 10 bases. The CDR3 has 17 amino acids. Germline V gene sequence: CDR1 GEAIGNYY, CDR2 EKD. V lost 3 bases and J lost 0; bases outside the gene matches: 9. In nucleotides, the CDR3 is TGTGCCTGTGACCCCCTGTTGACTGGGGGATACACCGATAAACTCATCTTT. This codes for CACDPLLTGGYTDKLIF.

With respect to this clone: Compared with germline, one end of the junction differs, possibly owing to a read error. V is TRDV2 and J is TRDJ1, with D possibly matching TRDD3 (5 bases). The length of the CDR3 is 15 residues. Germline V gene lookup returns CDR1 GEAIGNYY and CDR2 EKD. The CDR3, as DNA: TGTGCCTGTGACACCTTGGGGCTCAACACCGATAACCTCATCTTT. This gives the protein CACDTLGLNTDNLIF.

This clone was found a few times. The chain recombines TRDV2 with TRDJ1, with 13 bases lining up with TRDD3. Trimming at V came to 2 bases and at J to 4 bases, leaving 3 bases not matched to a gene. This CDR3 has 15 amino acids. Germline CDR1 reads GEAIGNYY; CDR2 reads EKD. Here the CDR3 reads CACDILGDTGDKLIF. CDR3 in DNA: TGTGCCTGTGACATACTGGGGGATACGGGCGATAAACTCATCTTT.

Points on this clone: No DNA is shown, since the ends of the CDR3 on it are uncertain; the CDR3 is the one TCRdb lists. The CDR3 region is CSVLLWRYAKGLGDTGKLIF. The chain combines TRAV29/DV5 with TRDJ1; no DNA check was done on the table's D call, TRDD3. Germline V lookup: CDR1 NSMFDY, CDR2 ISSIKDK. Counting both end residues, the CDR3 totals 20 amino acids.

The V and J genes are TRDV2 and TRDJ1, with TRDD3 identical over 8 bases. The CDR3 spans 18 residues. CDR1 is GEAIGNYY, CDR2 EKD, per germline. The V and J ends lost 0 bases and 0 bases, in that order; junction bases with no gene match: 11. The CDR3 region is CACDTVDRRGDNTDKLIF. The CDR3 nucleotides are TGTGCCTGTGACACCGTCGACAGGCGGGGGGATAACACCGATAAACTCATCTTT.

The chain uses TRDV2 and TRDJ3; D is unclear. Trimming shortened V by 0 bases and J by 6 bases, and 20 bases separated the two germline ends. Germline lookup yields CDR1 GEAIGNYY and CDR2 EKD. This CDR3 is built from 19 residues. In DNA, the CDR3 is TGTGCCTGTGACACCGGAGGAGATGTTATGGGCTTGGACACCCGACAGATGTTTTTC. Translating gives CACDTGGDVMGLDTRQMFF.

This clone is large (0.1 to 1%) in the sample. Different DNA sequences within this sample yield the same CDR3. The V and J genes are TRDV2 and TRDJ1; D may be TRDD3 (6 bases). The germline gives CDR1 GEAIGNYY, CDR2 EKD. The CDR3 loop spans 15 amino acids. The V end lost 1 base, the J end lost 5 bases, and 16 bases lay between the germline ends. CDR3 sequence reads: CACDTLRIPMDKLIF. CDR3 bases: TGTGCCTGTGACACATTACGGATACCGATGGATAAACTCATCTTT.

The chain combines TRDV2 with TRDJ1, with TRDD3 identical over 9 bases. The V segment lost 0 bases and the J segment 6 bases; nucleotides outside the gene matches: 4. CDR3 length: 14 residues. Per germline, CDR1 GEAIGNYY and CDR2 EKD. In DNA, the CDR3 is TGTGCCTGTGACACCTTGGGGGATAAGAATAAACTCATCTTT. This gives the protein CACDTLGDKNKLIF.

Worth noting for this clone: A single base separates this from a much larger clone, so it may be a read error. The chain is built from TRDV2 and TRDJ1, with 7 bases matching TRDD3. The germline V gene has CDR1 GEAIGNYY and CDR2 EKD. V shed 0 bases and J 6 bases; nucleotides not matched to a gene: 12. The CDR3 sequence is 16 residues long. CDR3 nucleotide sequence: TGTGCCTGTGACACCCTTAACCTGGGGGGTATCAATAAACTCATCTTT. Protein: CACDTLNLGGINKLIF.